This TCR beta chain was sequenced in a study of CD8+ T cells in alopecia areata. Reverse transcription of extracted RNA yielded cDNA, which provided the sequencing template. Data came from immunoSEQ multiplex PCR; TCRdb stores just in-frame clones and leaves some out. The sample lists about 190,000 clones; less than 65% were seen once. Treatment noted: oral pan-JAK inhibitor, 5-10 mg twice daily. This CDR3 region has 12 residues. Trimming stripped 3 bases from V and 8 bases from J, with 10 bases between. Germline CDR1 LNHNV, CDR2 YYDKDF (reference sequence). This clonotype originated in a human donor with alopecia areata. The chain employs TRBV15 and TRBJ1-1; tentative D call: TRBD1 (5 bases). The sequences come from CD4+ T cells sorted from blood, collected at week 24, from a patient treated with tofacitinib. Written as DNA, the CDR3 is TGTGCCACCAGCAGGGCCTCAGGGGAAGCTTTCTTT. Its translation: CATSRASGEAFF.